A selection of T cell receptor beta chains follows, all from one sample in a study of blood T cell repertoires in COVID-19. TCRdb keeps only in-frame clones here, not all; method: immunoSEQ multiplex PCR. Among about 180,000 clones listed, about 79% were seen once. The sample comprised peripheral blood. The receptors derive from a woman in her seventies with acute or convalescent COVID-19. Both conserved end residues are part of each CDR3. Each record gives: clone size, V gene, J gene, D gene, CDR3 protein, CDR3 DNA. The D gene is left open where the match is weak. A row's size may be missing; if present it is once, few, many or a size class.

once	TRBV7-8	TRBJ1-2	TRBD1	CASSFFDRDGYTF	TGTGCCAGCAGCTTCTTTGACAGGGATGGCTACACCTTC
NA	TRBV7-8	TRBJ1-1	NA	CASSPGRTNTEAFF	TGTGCCAGCAGCCCCGGGAGGACGAACACTGAAGCTTTCTTT
NA	TRBV5-1	TRBJ2-1	TRBD2	CASSLGLAGVSEQFF	TGCGCCAGCAGCTTGGGATTAGCGGGAGTTAGTGAGCAGTTCTTC
NA	TRBV5-1	TRBJ2-3	TRBD2	CASSVGLAGERTDTQYF	TGCGCCAGCAGCGTGGGACTAGCGGGAGAAAGGACAGATACGCAGTATTTT
NA	TRBV6-5	TRBJ2-7	NA	CASSLNAGAYEQYF	TGTGCCAGCAGCCTTAACGCAGGGGCCTACGAGCAGTACTTC
NA	TRBV2	TRBJ2-7	NA	CASSEGLRQMGLRYEQYF	TGTGCCAGCAGTGAAGGCCTCCGACAGATGGGGTTGAGGTACGAGCAGTACTTC
once	TRBV27	TRBJ1-4	NA	CASSFKPPGEGIEKLFF	TGTGCCAGCAGTTTCAAACCCCCAGGGGAGGGTATAGAAAAACTGTTTTTT
NA	TRBV7-3	TRBJ1-1	TRBD1	CASSPRTGGGTEAFF	TGTGCCAGCAGCCCCCGGACAGGCGGAGGGACTGAAGCTTTCTTT
NA	TRBV7-9	TRBJ2-2	NA	CASSGSSAGELFF	TGTGCCAGCAGCGGATCTAGTGCCGGGGAGCTGTTTTTT
many	TRBV7-6	TRBJ2-5	TRBD2	CASSLRRLAGQETQYF	TGTGCCAGCAGCTTACGAAGACTAGCGGGACAAGAGACCCAGTACTTC
NA	TRBV19	TRBJ1-3	NA	CASSIGLGAAGNTIYF	TGTGCCAGTAGTATAGGTTTGGGGGCCGCTGGAAACACCATATATTTT
once	TRBV5-1	TRBJ2-1	NA	CASSSGSGSYNEQFF	TGCGCCAGCAGCTCCGGTAGCGGCTCCTACAATGAGCAGTTCTTC
NA	TRBV4-2	TRBJ2-2	NA	CASSQVGLGTGELFF	TGTGCCAGCAGCCAAGTAGGACTGGGCACCGGGGAGCTGTTTTTT
NA	TRBV3-1/TRBV3-2	TRBJ2-3	NA	CASSQGPLSTDTQYF	TGTGCCAGCAGCCAAGGGCCCCTTAGCACAGATACGCAGTATTTT
NA	TRBV27	TRBJ2-4	NA	CASSWGGPQNIQYF	TGTGCCAGCAGTTGGGGAGGCCCACAAAACATTCAGTACTTC
NA	TRBV7-7	TRBJ2-1	NA	CASSWGTGNEQFF	TGTGCCAGCAGCTGGGGAACAGGGAATGAGCAGTTCTTC
once	TRBV5-4	TRBJ2-1	TRBD2	CASSQAGGNEQFF	TGTGCCAGCAGCCAGGCGGGGGGGAATGAGCAGTTCTTC
NA	TRBV6-5	TRBJ1-6	TRBD1	CATGQGFYNSPLHF	TGTGCCACGGGACAGGGGTTCTATAATTCACCCCTCCACTTT
NA	TRBV19	TRBJ1-5	TRBD1	CASNDDRGGNQPQHF	TGTGCCAGTAATGATGACAGGGGGGGCAATCAGCCCCAGCATTTT
NA	TRBV2	TRBJ2-1	NA	CASRLTSSKQFF	TGTGCCAGCAGACTCACTAGTTCGAAGCAGTTCTTC
NA	TRBV3-1/TRBV3-2	TRBJ2-7	TRBD2	CASSQKMPWFGRGLNFSSYEQYF	TGTGCCAGCAGCCAGAAGATGCCGTGGTTTGGGAGGGGCCTTAACTTCAGCTCCTACGAGCAGTACTTC
NA	TRBV29-1	TRBJ2-7	TRBD2	CSVAPSGPYEQYF	TGCAGCGTTGCCCCTAGCGGCCCCTACGAGCAGTACTTC
NA	TRBV5-1	TRBJ1-2	TRBD1	CASRETGLNANYGYTF	TGCGCCAGCCGCGAGACAGGGCTGAACGCTAACTATGGCTACACCTTC
NA	TRBV5-6	TRBJ2-7	TRBD2	CASSLEGSGFATSSYEQYF	TGTGCCAGCAGCTTGGAGGGTAGCGGGTTCGCCACCAGCTCCTACGAGCAGTACTTC
NA	TRBV18	TRBJ1-3	TRBD1	CASSRSTGGGYTGNTIYF	TGTGCCAGCTCACGCTCCACAGGGGGCGGCTATACTGGAAACACCATATATTTT
NA	TRBV3-1/TRBV3-2	TRBJ2-1	TRBD2	CASSQGTSGSDEQFF	TGTGCCAGCAGCCAAGGGACTAGCGGGAGTGACGAGCAGTTCTTC
NA	TRBV12-3/TRBV12-4	TRBJ1-2	NA	CASSLRGAGYTF	TGTGCCAGCAGTTTACGGGGGGCTGGCTACACCTTC
NA	TRBV12-5	TRBJ1-4	NA	CASGFDSEKLFF	TGTGCTAGTGGTTTCGACAGTGAAAAACTGTTTTTT